Listed here is a single T cell receptor (beta chain). Germline values: CDR1 SGHKS, CDR2 YYEKEE (reference sequence). The CDR3 runs 15 residues. Germline trimming cut 4 bases from V and 10 bases from J; bases unmatched to any gene: 10. TCR beta CDR3 regions were amplified from RNA transcripts. RT-PCR in the first round (using the HTBI primer set) targeted the TCR CDR3. Each CDR3 protein is one row after TCRdb ran MiXCR on the multiplex PCR reads. Of a few hundred thousand distinct CDR3 sequences listed, 18% are singletons. Patients having uncontrolled infection, another autoimmune disease, pregnancy or lactation were not included. Clinical symptoms, serum thyroxine and TRAb, thyroid ultrasound and orbital computed tomography together formed the diagnostic basis. This specimen belongs to a study of T cells in Graves' hyperthyroidism and ophthalmopathy.

Sequencing was carried out using blood. The V call is TRBV5-5, the J call TRBJ1-6, with 8 nucleotides matching TRBD1. The sequence derives from a man aged 35 to 55 with Graves' hyperthyroidism. CDR3 region: CASSKKDRGSSPLHF. The CDR3 nucleotides are TGTGCCAGCAGCAAAAAAGACAGGGGAAGCTCACCCCTCCACTTT.